The text below deals with one T cell receptor beta chain. The specificity of this receptor is unknown. The record has no base qualities; no much larger clone is one base away. This sample is part of a study of T cell changes during pregnancy in multiple sclerosis (dated by TCRdb to between 2018 and 2021). Describing the broader study: In women with multiple sclerosis, the researchers looked at how the T cell repertoire shifted as pregnancy progressed.

The method behind the library was the immunoSEQ multiplex PCR assay. TCRdb carries this immuneACCESS record with in-frame sequences only. Its versions omit some clonotypes, under half of them owing to an unresolved V gene in the studies checked, with the rest unexplained. The table for this sample lists approximately 100,000 clones; approximately 94% of them were counted only once. Around 1.2% of the sample is taken by the ten largest. The CDR3 goes from the cysteine to the phenylalanine over 14 residues. Kept here is only the CDR3 DNA, which spans 42 bases and is read in frame from base 1. Based on the germline V gene, the CDR1 and CDR2 sequences are MNHNS and SASEGT. V is reduced by 0 bases and J by 12 bases, leaving a spacing of 14 bases between them.

Sequencing was performed on peripheral blood, taken in the second trimester of pregnancy. The sequence was collected from a female donor with multiple sclerosis, enrolled in a pregnancy study. The chain joins TRBV6-1 to TRBJ1-4; the D gene cannot be named for sure. The nucleotides read TGTGCCAGCAGTGAAGCGCTTGAGGGTTTGGAACTGTTTTTT. Translation gives CASSEALEGLELFF.